This T cell receptor beta chain was found in a study of T-cell memory formation after mild COVID-19 (dated by TCRdb to the early 2020s). Turning to the overall study: Most TCR sequence clusters were specific to one of the two donors. Two young, previously healthy adult volunteers, one female and one male, were included in the cohort. In two donors, T-cell clones that expanded and contracted after mild COVID-19 were followed by sequencing TCRalpha and TCRbeta repertoires longitudinally.

Ficoll-Paque density gradient centrifugation was the method used to isolate PBMCs. The CDR3 measures 14 amino acids from cysteine to phenylalanine. Just the 42-base CDR3 DNA is kept, in frame starting at base 1. V was cut back by 6 bases and J by 4 bases, leaving a gap of 13 bases between them. As for this clonotype: What antigen it recognizes has not been identified. No clone much larger than this one lies a single base away; base qualities are absent.

TCRdb names Illumina NovaSeq 6000 as the instrument used. TCRalpha and TCRbeta cDNA libraries were built by 5'RACE with constant-segment primers, adding sample barcodes and unique molecular identifiers. Trizol reagent was used to extract RNA from every sample. Amplification of the libraries took two PCR steps, and the second step added a second sample barcode plus Illumina TruSeq adapters. Sequencing of libraries was performed on an Illumina NovaSeq with 2 x 150 bp paired-end reads. Turning to the authors' computational methods: With migec v1.2.7, reads were demultiplexed and then collapsed into UMI-guided consensus sequences. With mixcr v2.1.11, UMI consensuses were aligned to TRA and TRB V and J templates and assembled into clonotypes. A clonotype was counted as expanded or contracted only if both edgeR and NoisET called the change significant, with noise models trained on biological replicates. For edgeR calls, the thresholds were a false discovery rate-adjusted p below 0.01 and a log2 fold-change of 1. PCA with hierarchical clustering of max-normalized trajectories of the 1000 most abundant clonotypes was used as exploratory dynamics analysis. Each responding clone was given a CD4 or CD8 phenotype based on the CD4+ and CD8+ repertoires, which had been sequenced separately. TCRdb itself trimmed the public reads at Q25 with fastp, ran MiXCR and retained productive beta chains. Each entry merges the rows of one CDR3 protein and shows their most common DNA and genes. TCRdb, not the authors, supplied the V and J calls. Present in this sample are about 180,000 distinct CDR3 sequences, 16% of which were seen just once. The top ten hold about 2.1% of the sample.

Study-level results and caveats: The second-wave clones that peaked on day 37 were not confirmed to be SARS-CoV-2 specific. Contracting CD4+ clones were found mainly in CM and EM memory subsets, while CD8+ clones were enriched in EMRA. The detection of some responding clones in pre-infection memory suggests that pre-existing cross-reactive memory T cells joined the SARS-CoV-2 response. Clones contracting from day 15 to 85 had balanced CD4/CD8 phenotypes, while a second wave expanding from day 15 to 37 was biased towards CD4+. Only a couple of mild cases were covered in the study, and larger cohorts including severe cases with pre-infection samples were considered necessary.

This receptor chain uses TRBV12-3 or TRBV12-4 and TRBJ2-4; the D gene is possibly TRBD2, with 5 bases matching. This clonotype was obtained from an adult woman who had mild COVID-19 (a few samples of this study predate the infection). The sample titles of this study are shuffled in the database, so cell type and time point are left out; the donor was told from shared clones. The sequencing input was PBMCs or a T cell subset sorted from them (not recorded which). The CDR3: CASSPGVVKNIQYF. The DNA sequence reads TGTGCCAGCAGCCCCGGGGTAGTTAAAAACATTCAGTACTTC.